The 17 T cell receptor beta chains given below trace back to one sample, sequenced in a study of PD-L1 blockade in urothelial cancer. Assay: immunoSEQ multiplex PCR; the TCRdb copy retains only in-frame clones and omits some. The data hold around 120,000 clones, with over 75% observed a single time. This specimen was PBMCs, taken around atezolizumab (anti-PD-L1) treatment. These receptors were taken from a middle-aged man with urothelial cancer.

V usage is TRBV2 and J usage is TRBJ1-5, with 8 nucleotides matching TRBD1. In germline, CDR1 is SNHLY, CDR2 FYNNEI. The CDR3 runs 15 residues. Losses at the gene ends were 5 bases for V and 0 bases for J; bases not matched to a gene: 3. CDR3 amino acids: CASSRTGFSNQPQHF. The CDR3 nucleotides read TGTGCCAGCAGTAGGACAGGGTTTAGCAATCAGCCCCAGCATTTT.

The chain is built from TRBV10-3 and TRBJ2-6, with TRBD1 matching 7 bases. CDR3 length equals 15 residues. The V segment lost 4 bases and the J segment 3 bases; nucleotides outside the gene matches: 3. Germline V lookup: CDR1 ENHRY, CDR2 SYGVKD. The CDR3 DNA is TGTGCCATCAGTGCCACAGGGGATGGGGCCAACGTCCTGACTTTC. Protein product: CAISATGDGANVLTF.

CDR3 sequence: CASSVVGTGYNEQFF. The DNA of the CDR3 is TGTGCCAGCAGCGTAGTGGGGACAGGGTACAATGAGCAGTTCTTC. The gene calls are TRBV9 and TRBJ2-1, with 9 bases identical to TRBD1. V was clipped by 0 bases and J by 4 bases; unmatched bases: 2. The CDR3 spans 15 residues. Germline values: CDR1 SGDLS, CDR2 YYNGEE. The whole variable domain, filled in from reference TRBV9 and TRBJ2-1, reads DSGVTQTPKHLITATGQRVTLRCSPRSGDLSVYWYQQSLDQGLQFLIQYYNGEERAKGNILERFSAQQFPDLHSELNLSSLELGDSALYFCASSVVGTGYNEQFFGPGTRLTVL.

V and J are TRBV15 and TRBJ2-1; 11 bases match TRBD2. J lost 8 bases, V lost 7 bases, and 7 bases had no gene match. Germline CDR1 and CDR2: LNHNV and YYDKDF (reference sequence). There are 14 residues in the CDR3. Here the CDR3 reads CATTIAGGGDEQFF. The CDR3 DNA is TGTGCCACCACCATAGCGGGAGGGGGGGATGAGCAGTTCTTC.

V and J are TRBV30 and TRBJ2-1, with 11 nucleotides matching TRBD2. V gave up 5 bases and J gave up 3 bases; unmatched junction bases: 6. The CDR3 consists of 15 residues. The germline V gene has CDR1 GTSNPN and CDR2 SVGIG (reference sequence). The CDR3 DNA sequence: TGTGCCTGGGATTCTGGGACTAGCGGCTACAATGAGCAGTTCTTC. Its translation is CAWDSGTSGYNEQFF.

This clone was counted many times. The chain employs TRBV5-4 and TRBJ2-1; 7 nucleotides match TRBD2. The CDR3 covers 14 residues. V trimming: 2 bases; J trimming: 8 bases; junction bases outside the gene matches: 7. In germline, CDR1 is SGHNT, CDR2 YYREEE (reference sequence). The CDR3 sequence: CASSFPAGVHEQFF. In DNA, the CDR3 is TGTGCCAGCAGCTTTCCGGCGGGAGTGCATGAGCAGTTCTTC.

This chain uses TRBV28 with TRBJ1-2; TRBD1 matches at 8 bases. The CDR3 contains 12 residues. The ends lost 8 bases at V and 4 bases at J; junction bases unmatched: 3. Per the germline V gene, CDR1 is MDHEN and CDR2 is SYDVKM. CDR3 sequence (DNA): TGTGCCAGCGAACAGGGGGGCTATGGCTACACCTTC. Translating it yields CASEQGGYGYTF.

CDR3 sequence reads: CASRVDCNSYEQYF. DNA for the CDR3: TGTGCCAGCAGGGTGGACTGTAACTCCTACGAGCAGTACTTC. This chain connects TRBV6-4 to TRBJ2-7, with TRBD2 as a possible D gene (5 bases). Trimming removed 6 bases from V and 0 bases from J, with 12 bases in between. Germline V gene data show CDR1 as MRHNA and CDR2 as SNTAGT. The CDR3 extends over 14 amino acids.

The chain is built from TRBV1 and TRBJ2-1; TRBD2, the table's D call, lacks a check against the DNA. TRBV1 is a known pseudogene. The CDR3 runs to 16 residues. CDR3 in DNA: TGCACCAGCAGCCAGGCTCTAGCGGGAGCAGACAATGAGCAGTTCTTC. Protein: CTSSQALAGADNEQFF.

The chain links TRBV6-5 to TRBJ2-6; no clear D gene. This CDR3 has 16 residues. Germline V gives CDR1 MNHEY, CDR2 SVGAGI. V was trimmed by 0 bases and J by 4 bases, leaving 10 bases between them. CDR3 in amino acids: CASSYSTPAGANVLTF. CDR3 DNA sequence: TGTGCCAGCAGTTACTCGACACCTGCCGGGGCCAACGTCCTGACTTTC.

The chain recombines TRBV28 with TRBJ1-4; no clear D. Germline V gene sequence: CDR1 MDHEN, CDR2 SYDVKM. V lost 4 bases to trimming and J lost 8 bases, with 17 bases between them. The CDR3 contains 15 residues. The CDR3 protein is CASSSPRGSREKLFF. As DNA, the CDR3 is TGTGCCAGCAGTTCTCCCCGGGGATCGCGGGAAAAACTGTTTTTT.

The chain carries TRBV6-1 and TRBJ2-3, with D possibly TRBD1 on 6 matching bases. In germline, CDR1 is MNHNS, CDR2 SASEGT. The CDR3 totals 14 residues. Trimming shortened V by 6 bases and J by 0 bases, and 10 bases separated the two germline ends. In nucleotides, the CDR3 is TGTGCCAGCAGCTACAGGGCTAGCACAGATACGCAGTATTTT. Translated: CASSYRASTDTQYF.

This clone was counted a few times. This chain connects TRBV27 to TRBJ2-7, with 7 bases identical to TRBD1. V lost 5 bases to trimming and J lost 1 base; unmatched junction nucleotides: 8. This CDR3 has 15 residues. Per the germline V gene, CDR1 is MNHEY and CDR2 is SMNVEV (reference sequence). The CDR3 region is CASSPRRDSSYEQYF. In DNA, the CDR3 is TGTGCCAGCAGTCCCCGTCGGGACAGTTCCTACGAGCAGTACTTC.

In its sample, this clone was seen a few times. CDR3 nucleotide sequence: TGTGCCAGCTCACCGGCGGGGGCGGGCACTGAAGCTTTCTTT. Protein: CASSPAGAGTEAFF. The chain recombines TRBV18 with TRBJ1-1, with D tentatively TRBD1 (6 bases). The V gene lost 3 bases and the J gene lost 4 bases, with 12 bases spanning the gap. Germline CDR1 reads KGHSH; CDR2 reads LQKENI. The CDR3 loop spans 14 amino acids.

The chain recombines TRBV11-2 with TRBJ1-2; D unresolved. Trimming took 5 bases from V and 8 from J, leaving 15 bases between them. There are 13 residues in the CDR3. Germline V gene data show CDR1 as SGHAT and CDR2 as FQNNGV. The CDR3 loop reads CASSQTTQSGYTF. The CDR3, as DNA: TGTGCCAGCAGCCAAACTACTCAATCGGGCTACACCTTC. Full variable domain (outside the CDR3, taken from reference TRBV11-2 and TRBJ1-2): EAGVAQSPRYKIIEKRQSVAFWCNPISGHATLYWYQQILGQGPKLLIQFQNNGVVDDSQLPKDRFSAERLKGVDSTLKIQPAKLEDSAVYLCASSQTTQSGYTFGSGTRLTVV.

The CDR3 loop reads CASSFETGTSYEQYF. Here the CDR3 DNA reads TGTGCCAGCAGCTTTGAGACAGGGACGAGTTACGAGCAGTACTTC. The gene calls are TRBV5-4 and TRBJ2-7, with TRBD1 matching 7 bases. Unmatched junction bases numbered 9, after V lost 2 bases and J lost 4 bases. The germline CDR1 and CDR2 sequences are SGHNT and YYREEE (reference sequence). The CDR3 is made up of 15 amino acids.

The V gene is TRBV5-6, the J gene TRBJ1-4; D is unclear. From germline, CDR1 is SGHDT and CDR2 YYEEEE. V lost 1 base and J lost 8, with 12 bases in between. The CDR3 spans 14 residues. The CDR3 DNA reads as TGTGCCAGCAGCTTGAGTCCCCCTACGGAAAAACTGTTTTTT. As protein: CASSLSPPTEKLFF.